This paragraph covers one T cell receptor beta chain sequence. It has no known antigen specificity. There are no base qualities to consult, and no much larger clone falls within one base. This entry belongs to a study of blood T cell repertoires in COVID-19 (TCRdb year 2020). For context, the study as a whole: Collaborator samples came from the United States, Italy and Spain and covered acute and convalescent phases of COVID-19. Where available, HLA class I and class II types were taken from metadata supplied by the sample provider and were not determined by assay-based typing. The repertoires were released in a freely available public database intended as a resource for research on the immune response to SARS-CoV-2. The material from the prospective study consisted of cDNA or gDNA derived from T cells, B-cell-depleted T cells, or PBMCs. Samples came from the ongoing ImmuneRACE study (first 160 participants) plus 1,254 subjects from 6 global collaborators. The sample metadata nearly always contained a de-identified subject ID, COVID-19 status, age in years and sex. Deeply sampled blood TCRbeta repertoires from subjects exposed to, actively infected with, or recovered from COVID-19 were included in the dataset. The investigation overall reported the following: The amount of clinical and demographic metadata varied by source and participant and was provided uncurated.

TCRbeta CDR3 regions were amplified from genomic DNA using the immunoSEQ Assay, a bias-controlled multiplex PCR. From the authors' description of their analysis: The number of nucleated cells in each sample was estimated by amplification of reference gene primers within the assay. To quantify the absolute abundance of each unique TCRbeta CDR3 rearrangement, sequence reads were collapsed and filtered. For each sample, productive Simpson clonality was calculated as the square root of Simpson's diversity index over productive rearrangements. In TCRdb, the immuneACCESS table is reduced to in-frame sequences with V and J assigned. These tables do not hold every clone; where another copy was compared, an unresolved V gene accounts for under half, and the others remain unexplained. V, J and clone size are taken as reported in that table, and D and trimming were inferred from the DNA itself. Recorded for this sample are around 220,000 clones; about 89% of them occurred a single time. 1.5% to 2% of the sample is in the top ten clones.

From a lookup of the germline V gene, CDR1 and CDR2 are SGHTA and FQGTGA. The CDR3 numbers 15 residues from cysteine through phenylalanine. Just CDR3 DNA is preserved here, 45 bases in frame from base 1. V is trimmed back by 5 bases and J by 8 bases, and the junction contains 12 bases that no gene match accounts for. Participants in the prospective study were enrolled through a virtual design, were aged about 18 to 90 years, and lived in roughly 24 United States geographic areas. In the prospective study, cohorts were assigned on the basis of participant-reported clinical history obtained from a screening survey and a study questionnaire. For ImmuneRACE Cohort 3, a participant was defined as recovered based on two consecutive negative NP/OP PCR tests, clearance by a healthcare professional, or resolution of symptoms. Mobile phlebotomists in the prospective study collected whole blood, serum and a nasopharyngeal or oropharyngeal swab from every participant. Over a roughly 2-month period, participants in the prospective study had the option of providing additional blood draws and questionnaires. Before DNA extraction, prospective study blood samples were shipped either frozen or at room temperature.

Sequencing was performed on PBMCs or T cells enriched from blood (not recorded which). This sequence originates from a woman between 18 and 30 years old who had recovered from COVID-19. The rearranged segments are TRBV7-3 and TRBJ2-1, and 7 bases in between align with TRBD1. The DNA sequence is as follows: TGTGCCAGCAGCCAAGACAGGGCTATCACGGATGAGCAGTTCTTC. Translated, it gives CASSQDRAITDEQFF.